This TCR beta chain was profiled in a study of human T cells and chemical hapten exposure. The time point denotes: patch test 3, about 24 weeks after DPC sensitization. Treatment meaning: therapeutic diphenylcyclopropenone sensitization with weekly scalp DPC. Unfractionated whole blood yielded the extracted total RNA. TCRdb processed the RACE reads anew with MiXCR; each CDR3 protein has one entry. The data contain 82,000 or so distinct CDR3 sequences, 10% to 15% of them seen just once; the ten biggest clones take up about 5.7%. This clonotype came up many times. The CDR3 runs to 11 residues. V lost 5 bases to trimming and J lost 5 bases, with 4 bases between them. Germline CDR1 is SNHLY and CDR2 is FYNNEI.

The specimen comprised whole blood, sampled in connection with sensitization to the hapten diphenylcyclopropenone (DPC). This clonotype was sampled from a woman between 50 and 59 years old with alopecia areata. Some clones in this sample may be carry-over from other donors' samples. The rearrangement joins TRBV2 to TRBJ2-1; no reliable D call. In nucleotides, the CDR3 is TGTGCCAGCAGTCGGAACAATGAGCAGTTCTTC. Translating gives CASSRNNEQFF.